A single sample gave rise to the 5 T cell receptor beta chains below, sequenced in a study of blood T cell repertoires in COVID-19. This table comes from immunoSEQ multiplex PCR, and its TCRdb copy is limited to in-frame clones, with some not included. The table records under 350,000 clones, approximately 88% of them present only once. The sequenced sample was PBMCs or T cells enriched from blood (not recorded which). Every receptor here comes from a woman between 40 and 55 years old who had recovered from COVID-19.

The chain combines TRBV29-1 with TRBJ1-2; 9 bases fit TRBD1. Trimming took 5 bases from V and 2 from J; bases not matched to a gene: 12. The CDR3 has 16 residues. Germline CDR1 SQVTM, CDR2 ANQGSEA. CDR3 sequence: CSVPGQGGSGNYGYTF. The CDR3 bases are TGCAGCGTTCCGGGACAGGGTGGATCCGGGAACTATGGCTACACCTTC.

V gene TRBV19 combines with J gene TRBJ2-3, with D possibly matching TRBD1 (5 bases). The V gene's germline CDR1 is LNHDA and CDR2 SQIVND (reference sequence). The CDR3 sequence is 13 residues long. The germline V and J ends were trimmed by 1 base and 9 bases, with 11 bases remaining between them. The CDR3 coding sequence is TGTGCCAGTAGTATAGGCCTACAGGACACGCAGTATTTT. As protein: CASSIGLQDTQYF.

The chain couples TRBV24-1 to TRBJ2-5; 9 bases agree with TRBD2. The J segment lost 2 bases and the V segment lost 4 bases, leaving 7 bases of the junction unmatched. Germline CDR1 is KGHDR and CDR2 is SFDVKD. There are 16 residues in the CDR3. Written as DNA, the CDR3 is TGTGCCACCAGTGACGCGACTAGCGGAACTCAAGAGACCCAGTACTTC. It yields the protein CATSDATSGTQETQYF.

The rearrangement uses TRBV3-1 (or the pseudogene TRBV3-2) and TRBJ1-2; possible D gene TRBD1, 6 bases. This CDR3 comprises 15 residues. The V end was cut by 0 bases, the J end by 8 bases, with 16 bases between. CDR1 LGHDT and CDR2 YNNKEL come from the germline V gene (reference sequence). The CDR3 sequence: CASSQEGGRGGGYTF. The CDR3 nucleotides read TGTGCCAGCAGCCAAGAAGGGGGGAGGGGAGGAGGCTACACCTTC.

In its sample, this clone was seen a few times. The chain uses TRBV1 and TRBJ2-7; TRBD2 is the table's D call, not checked against the DNA. TRBV1 is classified as a pseudogene. This CDR3 has 24 amino acids. The CDR3 nucleotides are TGCACCAGCTTTGCTAAATGGGAAATTGTTCTTCCTCCAGCGGGAGACCTAATTGACTACGAGCAGTACTTC. Translation gives CTSFAKWEIVLPPAGDLIDYEQYF.